These T cell receptor beta chains were read from a single sample in a study of blood T cell repertoires in COVID-19. Only in-frame clones appear in the TCRdb table, and some are missing; sequencing was by immunoSEQ multiplex PCR. In the table there are 100,000 to 150,000 clones, about 85% of which are singletons. Sequencing was performed on peripheral blood. The receptors derive from an older man with active or convalescent COVID-19. The CDR3 runs from the conserved cysteine through the conserved F or W. The D gene is left open where the match is weak. Clone size is not always given. Where it is, it says once, few, many or a class for expanded clones.

D,size,J,V,CDR3,DNA
.,.,TRBJ1-6,TRBV30,CAWTDPRQAGPPLHF,TGTGCCTGGACCGACCCGAGGCAGGCAGGGCCACCCCTCCACTTT
TRBD1,.,TRBJ2-3,TRBV19,CASSIGTGGFHGTDTQYF,TGTGCCAGTAGTATTGGGACAGGGGGCTTCCACGGCACAGATACGCAGTATTTT
TRBD1,.,TRBJ2-3,TRBV5-4,CASSPDRGRTDTQYF,TGTGCCAGCAGTCCTGACAGGGGGCGCACAGATACGCAGTATTTT
.,few,TRBJ2-3,TRBV9,CASSVGGPSTDTQYF,TGTGCCAGCAGCGTAGGGGGGCCTAGCACAGATACGCAGTATTTT
TRBD2,.,TRBJ2-7,TRBV9,CASSTGLAGPYEQYF,TGTGCCAGCAGCACGGGACTAGCGGGACCCTACGAGCAGTACTTC
TRBD2,.,TRBJ2-7,TRBV14,CASSNLAGADEQYF,TGTGCCAGCAGCAATCTAGCGGGAGCGGACGAGCAGTACTTC
.,.,TRBJ2-4,TRBV28,CASSWTRLAKNIQYF,TGTGCCAGCAGTTGGACACGTCTAGCCAAAAACATTCAGTACTTC
.,.,TRBJ2-2,TRBV5-6,CASSWDTPGGELFF,TGTGCCAGCAGCTGGGACACCCCCGGCGGGGAGCTGTTTTTT
TRBD2,once,TRBJ2-5,TRBV5-1,CASSLISGRQETQYF,TGCGCCAGCAGCTTAATTAGCGGGAGACAAGAGACCCAGTACTTC
TRBD2,.,TRBJ2-4,TRBV30,CAWSRTSASKNIQYF,TGTGCCTGGAGTCGGACTAGCGCGTCCAAAAACATTCAGTACTTC
.,.,TRBJ1-4,TRBV3-1/TRBV3-2,CASSQGRQTNEKLFF,TGTGCCAGCAGCCAAGGTCGCCAGACTAATGAAAAACTGTTTTTT
.,few,TRBJ2-7,TRBV4-1,CASSQDLFPDSSYEQYF,TGCGCCAGCAGCCAAGATCTTTTTCCGGACAGTTCCTACGAGCAGTACTTC
.,.,TRBJ2-2,TRBV7-3,CASSQLTGELFF,TGTGCCAGCAGCCAGTTAACCGGGGAGCTGTTTTTT
.,.,TRBJ2-2,TRBV10-3,CAISESSQGKNTGELFF,TGTGCCATCAGTGAGTCGAGTCAGGGCAAGAACACCGGGGAGCTGTTTTTT
TRBD2,once,TRBJ2-3,TRBV5-1,CASSPSRGGRGDTQYF,TGCGCCAGCAGCCCATCTCGGGGCGGGAGGGGTGATACGCAGTATTTT
TRBD2,once,TRBJ2-1,TRBV3-1/TRBV3-2,CASSQDRGGYNEQFF,TGTGCCAGCAGCCAAGACCGGGGGGGCTACAATGAGCAGTTCTTC
.,.,TRBJ2-7,TRBV28,CASSSLPGGSYEQYF,TGTGCCAGCAGTTCCCTACCCGGGGGCTCCTACGAGCAGTACTTC
TRBD2,.,TRBJ2-3,TRBV11-1,CASSLAGLVADTQYF,TGTGCCAGCAGCTTAGCGGGACTAGTGGCAGATACGCAGTATTTT
TRBD2,.,TRBJ2-5,TRBV15,CATSSLAGAQETQYF,TGTGCCACCAGCAGTCTAGCGGGGGCGCAAGAGACCCAGTACTTC
TRBD1,.,TRBJ1-2,TRBV5-4,CASSLDWGTGGLYGYTF,TGTGCCAGCAGCTTGGATTGGGGGACAGGGGGCCTCTATGGCTACACCTTC
.,.,TRBJ1-2,TRBV7-2,CASILGGEVAYGYTF,TGTGCCAGCATCCTCGGGGGGGAGGTGGCCTATGGCTACACCTTC
TRBD1,.,TRBJ2-5,TRBV11-3,CASSWTGDHRETQYF,TGTGCCAGCAGCTGGACAGGTGACCATCGGGAGACCCAGTACTTC
.,.,TRBJ1-5,TRBV6-2/TRBV6-3,CASSWQGKQGRSNQPQHF,TGTGCCAGCAGTTGGCAGGGGAAGCAAGGGCGGAGCAATCAGCCCCAGCATTTT
.,.,TRBJ1-5,TRBV10-3,CAISESPRGGNQPQHF,TGTGCCATCAGTGAGTCCCCCAGGGGCGGAAATCAGCCCCAGCATTTT
.,.,TRBJ1-5,TRBV28,CASSLQSHNQPQHF,TGTGCCAGCAGTTTACAGTCCCACAATCAGCCCCAGCATTTT
TRBD1,.,TRBJ2-2,TRBV29-1,CSVRQGAGGELFF,TGCAGCGTCCGACAGGGGGCGGGCGGGGAGCTGTTTTTT
TRBD1,.,TRBJ2-7,TRBV28,CASSLGRQGLLSGQYF,TGTGCCAGCAGTTTGGGGAGACAGGGGCTCTTAAGTGGGCAGTACTTC
TRBD1,.,TRBJ1-1,TRBV5-6,CASTWRGGGNTEAFF,TGTGCCAGCACGTGGCGAGGGGGCGGGAACACTGAAGCTTTCTTT
.,once,TRBJ1-2,TRBV21-1,CASSKGGRVVDYGYTF,TGTGCCAGCAGCAAAGGGGGCAGGGTGGTCGACTATGGCTACACCTTC
.,.,TRBJ1-2,TRBV7-9,CASSGQGGTFNYGYTF,TGTGCCAGCTCCGGGCAAGGGGGTACTTTTAACTATGGCTACACCTTC
TRBD1,.,TRBJ2-6,TRBV27,CASTPGQGGSGANVLTF,TGTGCCAGCACCCCGGGACAGGGAGGCTCTGGGGCCAACGTCCTGACTTTC
.,once,TRBJ1-3,TRBV19,CASSIDPAVKVAGNTIYF,TGTGCCAGTAGTATAGACCCCGCGGTCAAGGTTGCTGGAAACACCATATATTTT
TRBD1,.,TRBJ2-5,TRBV10-3,CAISNRDRTPETQYF,TGTGCCATCAGTAACCGGGACAGAACCCCAGAGACCCAGTACTTC
.,.,TRBJ2-7,TRBV7-2,CASSDQGFISYEQYF,TGTGCCAGCAGCGACCAGGGTTTCATATCCTACGAGCAGTACTTC
TRBD2,.,TRBJ2-1,TRBV3-1/TRBV3-2,CASSQNFGPSGQNEQFF,TGTGCCAGCAGCCAAAATTTTGGGCCTAGCGGGCAGAATGAGCAGTTCTTC
.,few,TRBJ1-6,TRBV11-1,CASSMGRGNSPLHF,TGTGCCAGCAGCATGGGGCGTGGGAATTCACCCCTCCACTTT
.,.,TRBJ2-7,TRBV18,CASSLPLTGTKQYF,TGTGCCAGCTCACTACCCCTTACAGGGACAAAGCAGTACTTC
.,.,TRBJ1-5,TRBV7-2,CASSQPGQFNQPQHF,TGTGCCAGCAGCCAGCCGGGACAATTCAATCAGCCCCAGCATTTT
TRBD1,.,TRBJ1-2,TRBV3-1/TRBV3-2,CASDNRGHDGYTF,TGTGCCAGCGATAACAGGGGGCATGATGGCTACACCTTC
.,.,TRBJ1-1,TRBV11-3,CASSLDSGTEAFF,TGTGCCAGCAGCTTAGATTCAGGGACTGAAGCTTTCTTT
TRBD2,.,TRBJ2-1,TRBV7-3,CASSPVAGKSYNEQFF,TGTGCCAGCAGCCCTGTAGCGGGAAAATCCTACAATGAGCAGTTCTTC
.,.,TRBJ1-2,TRBV10-2,CASSGGQLNYGYTF,TGCGCCAGCAGTGGGGGACAACTAAACTATGGCTACACCTTC
.,.,TRBJ1-3,TRBV3-1/TRBV3-2,CASRQGTGIGNTIYF,TGTGCCAGCAGGCAGGGAACAGGGATTGGAAACACCATATATTTT
.,.,TRBJ2-1,TRBV30,CAWSVRGSGSAFF,TGTGCCTGGAGTGTACGTGGATCCGGGTCCGCGTTCTTC
TRBD1,.,TRBJ1-2,TRBV10-3,CAISESGTGNYGYTF,TGTGCCATCAGTGAGTCCGGGACAGGGAACTATGGCTACACCTTC
TRBD2,.,TRBJ2-1,TRBV10-3,CAIKTSGRYEQFF,TGTGCCATCAAAACTAGCGGGAGGTATGAGCAGTTCTTC
.,.,TRBJ1-1,TRBV30,CAWTSGDTEAFF,TGTGCCTGGACCTCGGGGGACACTGAAGCTTTCTTT
TRBD1,.,TRBJ2-3,TRBV6-5,CASSSQSGTGTQYF,TGTGCCAGCAGTTCTCAGAGCGGGACAGGGACGCAGTATTTT
.,.,TRBJ1-5,TRBV19,CASTPRRRDQPQHF,TGTGCCAGTACCCCGAGGCGGAGGGATCAGCCCCAGCATTTT
.,.,TRBJ2-3,TRBV11-2,CASSFVGTSALQYF,TGTGCCAGCAGCTTCGTCGGGACTTCGGCCCTGCAGTATTTT
.,.,TRBJ1-4,TRBV7-9,CASSFWVTGIGEKLFF,TGTGCCAGCAGCTTTTGGGTGACGGGGATTGGTGAAAAACTGTTTTTT
.,.,TRBJ2-1,TRBV7-6,CASSLGLNSYNEQFF,TGTGCCAGCAGCTTAGGACTTAACTCCTACAATGAGCAGTTCTTC
TRBD2,.,TRBJ2-1,TRBV19,CASSPGGQAGALNEQFF,TGTGCCAGTAGCCCCGGGGGGCAAGCGGGAGCCCTCAATGAGCAGTTCTTC
.,.,TRBJ1-5,TRBV27,CASSPYTGTYSNQPQHF,TGTGCCAGCAGTCCCTATACAGGGACGTATAGCAATCAGCCCCAGCATTTT
TRBD2,.,TRBJ2-7,TRBV19,CATSWRGSSYEQYF,TGTGCCACTTCGTGGCGGGGGAGCTCCTACGAGCAGTACTTC
TRBD1,.,TRBJ1-3,TRBV5-6,CASSRPGTAGNTIYF,TGTGCCAGCAGCCGGCCCGGGACAGCTGGAAACACCATATATTTT
.,.,TRBJ1-4,TRBV7-9,CASSLGQGDEKLFF,TGTGCCAGCAGCTTAGGGCAGGGTGACGAAAAACTGTTTTTT